Described below is a single T cell receptor (beta chain) sequence and its context. Its antigen remains unidentified. The data stem from a study of cytomegalovirus exposure and HLA in healthy donors. Study-level findings and limits: Specificity of a few CMV-associated chains for CMV antigens was verified in vitro. Productive rates of about 87% or about 30% were seen for most TCR beta V segments in an earlier analysis. Differences between HLA loci emerged in a later analysis of TCR association rates, with DRB1 most and HLA-C fewest. Many donors carried some public TCRs, although rarity characterized most TCR sequences.

The PCR ran on 60 Vbeta and 13 Jbeta primers. Sequencing used immunoSEQ multiplex PCR; TCRdb keeps in-frame clones, though not all of them. In total, the table holds about 64,000 clones. Trimming removed 2 bases from V and 2 bases from J; junction bases left unmatched: 5. From germline, CDR1 is SGHVS and CDR2 FQNEAQ. The CDR3 has 15 amino acids. V is TRBV7-8 and J is TRBJ2-5; 7 bases are a match to TRBD2. The receptor comes from a woman aged 18-29 years in good health and CMV-seronegative. Sequencing was performed on PBMCs. CDR3 loop: CASSLYGLGQETQYF. The CDR3 nucleotides are TGTGCCAGCAGCTTATACGGACTAGGTCAAGAGACCCAGTACTTC.